The next 12 T cell receptor beta chains were all read from a single sample in a study of cytomegalovirus exposure and HLA in healthy donors. Primers: 60 Vbeta forward and 13 Jbeta reverse. Libraries were prepared by immunoSEQ multiplex PCR; TCRdb keeps only in-frame clonotypes and omits some of them. This sample has fewer than 110,000 clones, with roughly 80% found just once. The sample taken for sequencing was PBMCs. The receptors derive from a man under 40 in good health and CMV-seronegative.

CDR3: CASSPRGVGQYF. The CDR3 DNA reads as TGTGCCAGCAGCCCACGCGGGGTTGGGCAGTACTTC. The J gene is TRBJ2-7, the V gene TRBV11-3, with D possibly TRBD2 on 6 matching bases. Trimming took off 5 bases at V and 9 bases at J, with 14 bases between the two ends. Germline V CDR1 and CDR2: SGHNT, YENEEA. The CDR3 spans 12 residues.

The chain uses TRBV5-4 and TRBJ1-2; 8 bases are a match to TRBD1. Germline V lookup: CDR1 SGHNT, CDR2 YYREEE (reference sequence). The V segment lost 3 bases and the J segment 4 bases; nucleotides outside the gene matches: 2. The CDR3 has 13 amino acids. The CDR3 nucleotides are TGTGCCAGCAGCTGGACAGGGACCTATGGCTACACCTTC. Translating it yields CASSWTGTYGYTF.

J is TRBJ2-1 and V is TRBV30, with D unclear. The CDR3 runs 11 residues. Germline V gene sequence: CDR1 GTSNPN, CDR2 SVGIG (reference sequence). Trimming removed 0 bases at V and 15 bases at J, with 12 bases between. In DNA form, the CDR3 reads TGTGCCTGGAGTGTGGAGTTAGAGTGGTTCTTC. Protein sequence: CAWSVELEWFF.

The V call is TRBV6-5, the J call TRBJ1-2, with no clear D. The V end was cut by 5 bases, the J end by 4 bases, with 11 bases between. This CDR3 is 13 amino acids long. Germline assignment: CDR1 MNHEY and CDR2 SVGAGI. The CDR3 DNA sequence: TGTGCCAGCAGTCGAAACACCGTCTATGGCTACACCTTC. Its protein is CASSRNTVYGYTF.

This rearrangement joins TRBV4-2 to TRBJ1-3, with no clear D. The length of the CDR3 is 16 residues. Between the trimmed V and J ends, which lost 0 bases and 4 bases, there was a span of 13 bases. Per germline, CDR1 LGHNA and CDR2 YNFKEQ. In nucleotides, the CDR3 is TGTGCCAGCAGCCAAGAAGCCCCACCCCTCGGAAACACCATATATTTT. It specifies CASSQEAPPLGNTIYF.

The rearrangement joins TRBV18 to TRBJ1-2; D not resolved. The CDR3 spans 13 residues. Looked up from germline, CDR1 is KGHSH and CDR2 is LQKENI. The V gene lost 4 bases and the J gene lost 4 bases, with 10 bases spanning the gap. In DNA, the CDR3 is TGTGCCAGCTCACGGAGTCAGCCCTATGGCTACACCTTC. The encoded protein is CASSRSQPYGYTF.

This chain uses TRBV5-1 with TRBJ1-2; D is unresolved. Germline V gene lookup returns CDR1 SGHRS and CDR2 YFSETQ. This CDR3 contains 14 residues. The V end lost 2 bases, the J end lost 6 bases, and 14 bases lay between the germline ends. CDR3 coding DNA: TGCGCCAGCAGCTTTACGGGAGTGGGAGATGGCTACACCTTC. Translating it yields CASSFTGVGDGYTF. Full variable domain (outside the CDR3, taken from reference TRBV5-1 and TRBJ1-2): KAGVTQTPRYLIKTRGQQVTLSCSPISGHRSVSWYQQTPGQGLQFLFEYFSETQRNKGNFPGRFSGRQFSNSRSEMNVSTLELGDSALYLCASSFTGVGDGYTFGSGTRLTVV.

The chain employs TRBV11-2 and TRBJ2-7; 9 positions match TRBD1. Trimming took 2 bases from V and 7 from J; bases not matched to a gene: 3. The CDR3 is 13 amino acids. The germline V gene encodes CDR1 SGHAT and CDR2 FQNNGV. CDR3 bases: TGTGCCAGCAGCTTAATGACAGGGGGAGAGCAGTACTTC. Amino acid sequence: CASSLMTGGEQYF.

This clone was seen only once. The chain has TRBV7-3 and TRBJ2-3; no clear D gene. Trimming removed 0 bases from V and 0 bases from J, with 4 bases in between. CDR3 length: 14 residues. Germline loops: CDR1 SGHTA, CDR2 FQGTGA. CDR3 sequence: CASSLTASTDTQYF. CDR3 nucleotide sequence: TGTGCCAGCAGCTTAACGGCCAGCACAGATACGCAGTATTTT.

The rearrangement joins TRBV7-9 to TRBJ1-1; 7 nucleotides agree with TRBD1. The junction had 5 bases not matched to a gene; V was cut back by 5 bases and J by 5 bases. The V gene's germline CDR1 is SEHNR and CDR2 FQNEAQ (reference sequence). This CDR3 spans 13 amino acids. The CDR3 region is CASSEQGYTEAFF. The CDR3 nucleotides are TGTGCCAGCAGCGAACAGGGGTATACTGAAGCTTTCTTT.

The chain uses TRBV30 and TRBJ1-4; 7 bases align to TRBD1. The CDR3 loop spans 13 amino acids. The trim removed 5 bases at V and 8 bases at J, leaving 8 bases unmatched. Germline loops: CDR1 GTSNPN, CDR2 SVGIG (reference sequence). For the CDR3, the DNA is TGTGCCTGGGCGACAGGGTCAGGCGAAAAACTGTTTTTT. Its protein is CAWATGSGEKLFF.

The chain links TRBV7-9 to TRBJ1-6; D uncertain. V lost 6 bases and J 10 bases, leaving 16 bases between the germline ends. Germline V CDR1 and CDR2: SEHNR, FQNEAQ (reference sequence). The CDR3 length is 14 residues. The CDR3 bases are TGTGCCAGCAGGACTCACGGAGAGGGCTCACCCCTCCACTTT. It encodes CASRTHGEGSPLHF.